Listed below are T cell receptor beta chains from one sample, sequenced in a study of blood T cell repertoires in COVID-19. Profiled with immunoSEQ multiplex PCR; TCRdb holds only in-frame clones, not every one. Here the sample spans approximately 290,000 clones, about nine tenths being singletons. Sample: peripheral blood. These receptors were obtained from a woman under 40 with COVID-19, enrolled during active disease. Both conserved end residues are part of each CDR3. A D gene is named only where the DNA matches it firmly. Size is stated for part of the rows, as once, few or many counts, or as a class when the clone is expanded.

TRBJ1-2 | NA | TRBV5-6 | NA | CASSLAMAAYGYTF | TGTGCCAGCAGCTTGGCCATGGCGGCCTATGGCTACACCTTC
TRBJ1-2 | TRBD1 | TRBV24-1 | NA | CATSDLQGNGYTF | TGTGCCACCAGTGACCTACAGGGGAATGGCTACACCTTC
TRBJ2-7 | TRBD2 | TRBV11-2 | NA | CASRQAGGPGEQYF | TGTGCCAGCCGACAGGCGGGGGGGCCGGGCGAGCAGTACTTC
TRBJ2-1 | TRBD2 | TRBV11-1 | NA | CASSPTSGPYNEQFF | TGTGCCAGCAGCCCCACTAGCGGGCCTTACAATGAGCAGTTCTTC
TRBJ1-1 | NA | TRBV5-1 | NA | CASSLMEQSGAEAFF | TGCGCCAGCAGCTTGATGGAACAATCAGGGGCTGAAGCTTTCTTT
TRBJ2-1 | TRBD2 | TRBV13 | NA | CASSLPGLAGGMDEQFF | TGTGCCAGCAGCTTACCGGGACTAGCGGGGGGCATGGATGAGCAGTTCTTC
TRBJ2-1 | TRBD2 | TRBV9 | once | CASSARGLADYNEQFF | TGTGCCAGCAGCGCTCGCGGACTAGCGGATTACAATGAGCAGTTCTTC
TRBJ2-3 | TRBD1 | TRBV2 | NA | CASSALGGLGTDTQYF | TGTGCCAGCAGTGCGTTAGGGGGCTTAGGCACAGATACGCAGTATTTT
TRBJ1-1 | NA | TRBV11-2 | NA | CASSLSQANTEAFF | TGTGCCAGCAGCTTATCCCAGGCCAACACTGAAGCTTTCTTT
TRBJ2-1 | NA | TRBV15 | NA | CATSRPAEYNEQFF | TGTGCCACCAGCAGACCAGCGGAGTACAATGAGCAGTTCTTC
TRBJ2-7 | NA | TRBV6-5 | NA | CATKRGSSYEQYF | TGTGCCACCAAAAGGGGCAGCTCCTACGAGCAGTACTTC
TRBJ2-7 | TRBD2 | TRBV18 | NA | CASSPLAGSSYEQYF | TGTGCCAGCTCTCCCCTAGCGGGGTCCTCCTACGAGCAGTACTTC
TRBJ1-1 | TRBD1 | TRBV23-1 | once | CASSRDRAHGNTEAFF | TGCGCCAGCAGTAGAGACAGGGCCCATGGGAACACTGAAGCTTTCTTT
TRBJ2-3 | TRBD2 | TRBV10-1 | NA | CASSPGLAGNTDTQYF | TGCGCCAGCAGTCCGGGACTAGCGGGGAACACAGATACGCAGTATTTT
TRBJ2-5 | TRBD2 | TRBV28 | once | CASSFTSGGFQETQYF | TGTGCCAGCAGTTTCACTAGCGGGGGCTTCCAAGAGACCCAGTACTTC
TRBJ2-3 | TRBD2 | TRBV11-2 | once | CASIPWGRGTDTQYF | TGTGCCAGCATCCCGTGGGGGAGGGGCACAGATACGCAGTATTTT
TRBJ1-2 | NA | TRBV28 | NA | CASSLAGSYGYTF | TGTGCCAGCAGTTTGGCAGGGTCCTATGGCTACACCTTC
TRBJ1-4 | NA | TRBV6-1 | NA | CASSDRGGSRKLFF | TGTGCCAGCAGTGATCGGGGGGGCTCCAGAAAACTGTTTTTT
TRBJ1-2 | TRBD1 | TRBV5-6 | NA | CASSSTGVLGGYTF | TGTGCCAGCAGCTCCACAGGGGTCTTGGGTGGCTACACCTTC
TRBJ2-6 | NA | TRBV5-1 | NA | CASTPEGANVLTF | TGCGCCAGTACCCCGGAGGGGGCCAACGTCCTGACTTTC
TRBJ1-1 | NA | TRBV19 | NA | CATQGHTLLNTEAFF | TGTGCCACTCAGGGCCATACCTTATTGAACACTGAAGCTTTCTTT
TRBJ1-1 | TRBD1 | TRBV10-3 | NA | CAILPGQDRVTEAFF | TGTGCCATCCTACCGGGACAGGACAGGGTCACTGAAGCTTTCTTT